The 23 T cell receptor beta chains below come from one sample, sequenced in a study of CD4+ T cells in melanoma. Clones were read by immunoSEQ multiplex PCR, and TCRdb kept only the in-frame ones, dropping some. Of 3,700 or so clones in the sample, approximately 66% are singletons; the top ten hold less than 25%. The sample was cells from a culture (not recorded whether cultured in vitro). These receptor sequences come from a human donor with melanoma.

V usage is TRBV7-9 and J usage is TRBJ2-3; either TRBD1 or TRBD2 may supply D (6 bases each). Looked up from germline, CDR1 is SEHNR and CDR2 is FQNEAQ (reference sequence). V was trimmed by 1 base and J by 0 bases, leaving 14 bases between them. The CDR3 sequence is 17 residues long. The CDR3, as DNA: TGTGCCAGCAGCTTAGAGAGGGACACTAGCAGCACAGATACGCAGTATTTT. Translating gives CASSLERDTSSTDTQYF.

The rearrangement uses TRBV5-1 and TRBJ2-6, with TRBD2 identical over 7 bases. CDR3 length equals 15 residues. Per germline, CDR1 SGHRS and CDR2 YFSETQ. Trimming cost V 5 bases and J 2 bases; bases outside gene matches: 4. CDR3 residues: CASRYRGAGANVLTF. CDR3 in DNA: TGCGCCAGCAGGTACCGGGGGGCTGGGGCCAACGTCCTGACTTTC. The full variable domain, completed using reference TRBV5-1 and TRBJ2-6, is KAGVTQTPRYLIKTRGQQVTLSCSPISGHRSVSWYQQTPGQGLQFLFEYFSETQRNKGNFPGRFSGRQFSNSRSEMNVSTLELGDSALYLCASRYRGAGANVLTFGAGSRLTVL.

This chain links TRBV11-2 with TRBJ1-2, with TRBD1 as a possible D gene (6 bases). The CDR3 runs 15 residues. Trimming cost V 2 bases and J 5 bases, with 15 bases left between them. Germline V gene sequence: CDR1 SGHAT, CDR2 FQNNGV. The CDR3 spells CASSLLRDNPYGYTF. CDR3 coding DNA: TGTGCCAGCAGCTTACTGAGGGACAATCCATATGGCTACACCTTC.

In this sample, this clone turned up a few times. V and J are TRBV15 and TRBJ2-1, with D perhaps matching TRBD1 (5 bases). Germline assignment: CDR1 LNHNV and CDR2 YYDKDF (reference sequence). The ends were cut back, 1 base at V and 7 bases at J, with 14 bases in the middle. The CDR3 has 15 amino acids. The CDR3 here is CATSRVDSYLNEQFF. The DNA for the CDR3 is TGTGCCACCAGCAGAGTAGACAGTTACCTGAATGAGCAGTTCTTC.

The chain links TRBV7-2 to TRBJ2-5; 11 nucleotides match TRBD2. The length of the CDR3 is 14 residues. CDR1 and CDR2 (germline): SGHTA, FQGNSA. The J segment lost 6 bases and the V segment lost 5 bases, leaving 5 bases of the junction unmatched. CDR3 coding DNA: TGTGCCAGCAGCGAGGGACTAGCGGCGAAGACCCAGTACTTC. Amino acid sequence: CASSEGLAAKTQYF.

The chain uses TRBV9 and TRBJ2-3, with TRBD2 matching over 12 bases. Trimming took 3 bases from V and 5 from J; bases not matched to a gene: 7. From germline, CDR1 is SGDLS and CDR2 YYNGEE. CDR3 size: 16 residues. Written as DNA, the CDR3 is TGTGCCAGCAGCGAGGGGCTAGCGGGGGGGCAAGATACGCAGTATTTT. Translated: CASSEGLAGGQDTQYF. Based on the CDR3 plus reference TRBV9 and TRBJ2-3, the full variable domain is DSGVTQTPKHLITATGQRVTLRCSPRSGDLSVYWYQQSLDQGLQFLIQYYNGEERAKGNILERFSAQQFPDLHSELNLSSLELGDSALYFCASSEGLAGGQDTQYFGPGTRLTVL.

In this sample, this clone is medium-sized. V gene TRBV10-3 combines with J gene TRBJ1-2; D may be TRBD1 (6 bases). Per the germline V gene, CDR1 is ENHRY and CDR2 is SYGVKD. The CDR3 sequence is 13 residues long. The ends were cut back, 10 bases at V and 8 bases at J, with 20 bases in the middle. CDR3 nucleotides: TGTGCCACTATGGAGGCGGGGGGCTGGGGCTACACCTTC. Encoded protein: CATMEAGGWGYTF.

The rearrangement uses TRBV7-3 and TRBJ2-1; D gene unclear. The CDR3 runs to 14 residues. The germline gives CDR1 SGHTA, CDR2 FQGTGA. Trimming removed 1 base from V and 7 bases from J, with 11 bases in between. The CDR3 sequence is CASSLIRDLNEQFF. CDR3 DNA sequence: TGTGCCAGCAGCTTAATAAGGGATCTGAATGAGCAGTTCTTC.

This clone turned up a few times. The CDR3 DNA reads as TGTGCCAGCAGCGTCGGTTGGAACACTGAAGCTTTCTTT. Encoded protein: CASSVGWNTEAFF. V gene TRBV7-9 combines with J gene TRBJ1-1; no firm D call. Trimming shortened V by 5 bases and J by 1 base, and 8 bases separated the two germline ends. Germline V gives CDR1 SEHNR, CDR2 FQNEAQ (reference sequence). This CDR3 comprises 13 residues.

The chain employs TRBV10-3 and TRBJ2-7; D may be TRBD1 (6 bases). The V gene's germline CDR1 is ENHRY and CDR2 SYGVKD. The CDR3 extends over 15 amino acids. Trimming pared 1 base from V and 0 bases from J, leaving 10 bases between. In DNA, the CDR3 is TGTGCCATCAGTGAGTTGGGGGCGAGCTCCTACGAGCAGTACTTC. Amino acids: CAISELGASSYEQYF.

This chain uses TRBV28 with TRBJ2-5; 11 bases are shared with TRBD1. Germline loops: CDR1 MDHEN, CDR2 SYDVKM. The CDR3 covers 15 residues. V lost 11 bases to trimming and J lost 3 bases; unmatched junction nucleotides: 11. CDR3 coding DNA: TGTGCCTCCAAACTGGGACAGGGGGTGGAAGAGACCCAGTACTTC. Residues: CASKLGQGVEETQYF.

The V gene is TRBV10-3, the J gene TRBJ2-1; TRBD2 aligns across 10 bases. The CDR3 loop spans 14 amino acids. With 10 bases clipped from V and 1 base from J, the junction kept 4 bases outside the gene matches. Germline-derived CDR1 and CDR2 are ENHRY and SYGVKD. CDR3 in amino acids: CATSGGVSYNEQFF. Here the CDR3 DNA reads TGTGCCACCAGCGGGGGGGTATCCTACAATGAGCAGTTCTTC.

The genes are TRBV6-5 and TRBJ1-1, with D perhaps TRBD1 (5 bases). Trimming pared 4 bases from V and 3 bases from J, leaving 15 bases between. Looked up from germline, CDR1 is MNHEY and CDR2 is SVGAGI. This CDR3 comprises 15 residues. DNA of the CDR3: TGTGCCAGCAGTTCCCTTCAGGGTGTGGACACTGAAGCTTTCTTT. This sequence encodes CASSSLQGVDTEAFF.

In its sample, this clone was seen a few times. The chain links TRBV7-8 to TRBJ1-2; 8 nucleotides agree with TRBD1. From germline, CDR1 is SGHVS and CDR2 FQNEAQ. This CDR3 is 14 amino acids long. J was trimmed by 8 bases and V by 5 bases; bases with no gene match: 10. As DNA, the CDR3 is TGTGCCAGCAGCAACCGGACAGGGAGGGGCGGCTACACCTTC. Its translation is CASSNRTGRGGYTF. Looking up the rest from reference TRBV7-8 and TRBJ1-2 gives the full variable domain: GAGVSQSPRYKVAKRGQDVALRCDPISGHVSLFWYQQALGQGPEFLTYFQNEAQLDKSGLPSDRFFAERPEGSVSTLKIQRTQQEDSAVYLCASSNRTGRGGYTFGSGTRLTVV.

The chain has TRBV18 and TRBJ2-7; 8 bases line up with TRBD1. This CDR3 is 17 amino acids long. The trim removed 6 bases at V and 2 bases at J, leaving 15 bases unmatched. Germline V CDR1 and CDR2: KGHSH, LQKENI. The CDR3 region has the DNA TGTGCCAGCTCCCTACGGGGAGAAAGACAGGGGACCTACGAGCAGTACTTC. The encoded protein is CASSLRGERQGTYEQYF.

V usage is TRBV2 and J usage is TRBJ1-5; D is unresolved. The CDR3 totals 14 residues. Germline CDR1 is SNHLY and CDR2 is FYNNEI. V shed 3 bases and J shed 7 bases, with 13 bases lying between them. The CDR3 DNA reads as TGTGCCAGCAGTGAGGCTGGGCCGCGCCAGCCCCAGCATTTT. Translating gives CASSEAGPRQPQHF.

The rearrangement links TRBV5-4 to TRBJ2-3, with TRBD2 as a possible D gene (5 bases). Per the germline V gene, CDR1 is SGHNT and CDR2 is YYREEE (reference sequence). This CDR3 has 15 residues. V lost 3 bases to trimming and J lost 0 bases, with 11 bases between them. The CDR3 DNA is TGTGCCAGCAGCTCCGGACTCCTTAGCACAGATACGCAGTATTTT. Protein: CASSSGLLSTDTQYF.

The chain employs TRBV28 and TRBJ2-7; D remains ambiguous. V was trimmed by 6 bases and J by 5 bases, leaving 11 bases between them. Germline V gene lookup returns CDR1 MDHEN and CDR2 SYDVKM. CDR3 size: 12 residues. CDR3 residues: CASSLPGNEQYF. CDR3 in DNA: TGTGCCAGCAGCTTACCTGGGAACGAGCAGTACTTC.

The chain joins TRBV28 to TRBJ2-7; D unclear. The germline V gene encodes CDR1 MDHEN and CDR2 SYDVKM. The V and J ends lost 4 bases and 2 bases respectively, with 6 bases between them. This CDR3 spans 12 amino acids. The chain's CDR3 is CASSSQTYEQYF. Written as DNA, the CDR3 is TGTGCCAGCAGTTCACAGACCTACGAGCAGTACTTC.

The chain combines TRBV6-1 with TRBJ2-1; tentatively, D is TRBD2 (5 bases). The CDR3 is 12 residues long. Per the germline V gene, CDR1 is MNHNS and CDR2 is SASEGT. Trimming removed 2 bases from V and 9 bases from J, with 8 bases in between. Here the CDR3 DNA reads TGTGCCAGCAGTGAATGGAGGTCTGAGCAGTTCTTC. Protein product: CASSEWRSEQFF.

V is TRBV10-3 and J is TRBJ2-6; D unresolved. This CDR3 region has 17 residues. Trimming stripped 0 bases from V and 2 bases from J, with 11 bases between. CDR1 ENHRY and CDR2 SYGVKD come from the germline V gene. In DNA form, the CDR3 reads TGTGCCATCAGTGAGTCCTCCCGAAAGGCTGGGGCCAACGTCCTGACTTTC. Translated, it gives CAISESSRKAGANVLTF.

V gene TRBV7-9 combines with J gene TRBJ1-1; D is perhaps TRBD1 (5 bases). CDR3 length equals 16 residues. Germline lookup yields CDR1 SEHNR and CDR2 FQNEAQ (reference sequence). The V end lost 1 base, the J end lost 0 bases, and 12 bases lay between the germline ends. CDR3: CASSLGGGLLNTEAFF. The CDR3 bases are TGTGCCAGCAGCTTAGGGGGGGGACTCCTGAACACTGAAGCTTTCTTT.

The CDR3 sequence: CASRTAGAYGYGYTF. DNA of the CDR3: TGTGCCAGCAGAACCGCAGGGGCTTATGGTTATGGCTACACCTTC. V gene TRBV6-5 combines with J gene TRBJ1-2; tentative D call: TRBD1 (6 bases). This CDR3 has 15 amino acids. With 6 bases removed from V and 5 bases from J, the gap between germline ends came to 19 bases. CDR1 and CDR2 (germline): MNHEY, SVGAGI.